The 27 T cell receptor beta chains given below trace back to one sample, sequenced in a study of blood T cell repertoires in COVID-19 (dated by TCRdb to the early 2020s). Libraries came from the immunoSEQ multiplex PCR assay. Not all clones reach the TCRdb copy of this immuneACCESS table, which keeps in-frame sequences only. Checked studies attribute under half of the gap to unresolved V genes and leave the rest unexplained. For this sample the table gives some 300,000 clones, of which around 90% were detected only once. The ten largest clones represent approximately 2% of the sample. Sequencing was performed on PBMCs or T cells enriched from blood (not recorded which). The receptors originated from a woman aged 55-69 years in a cohort exposed to, infected with or recovered from COVID-19 (not recorded which).

The rearrangement links TRBV7-9 to TRBJ2-7, with D perhaps matching TRBD2 (5 bases). CDR1 and CDR2 from the germline V gene are SEHNR and FQNEAQ (reference sequence). Trimming stripped 3 bases from V and 5 bases from J, with 17 bases between. CDR3 size: 15 residues. CDR3 protein: CASSFRTGRLDEQYF. CDR3 coding DNA: TGTGCCAGCAGCTTCCGGACGGGGAGATTGGACGAGCAGTACTTC. Complete variable domain (other parts from reference TRBV7-9 and TRBJ2-7): DTGVSQNPRHKITKRGQNVTFRCDPISEHNRLYWYRQTLGQGPEFLTYFQNEAQLEKSRLLSDRFSAERPKGSFSTLEIQRTEQGDSAMYLCASSFRTGRLDEQYFGPGTRLTVT.

The rearrangement uses TRBV29-1 and TRBJ1-1, with D perhaps TRBD1 (5 bases). Germline assignment: CDR1 SQVTM and CDR2 ANQGSEA. The CDR3 loop spans 14 amino acids. Trimming took 6 bases from V and 4 from J, leaving 18 bases between them. Here the CDR3 reads CSVSPGGEGTEAFF. CDR3 DNA: TGCAGCGTAAGCCCCGGGGGGGAGGGCACTGAAGCTTTCTTT.

V and J are TRBV7-3 and TRBJ1-6; a possible D gene is TRBD1 (6 bases). The germline V gene has CDR1 SGHTA and CDR2 FQGTGA. The CDR3 runs to 14 residues. The ends were cut back, 4 bases at V and 7 bases at J, with 11 bases in the middle. The CDR3 here is CASSSTGDNSPLHF. The CDR3 region has the DNA TGTGCCAGCAGCTCGACAGGCGACAATTCACCCCTCCACTTT. The full variable domain, in which reference TRBV7-3 and TRBJ1-6 provide the parts outside the CDR3, is GAGVSQTPSNKVTEKGKYVELRCDPISGHTALYWYRQSLGQGPEFLIYFQGTGAADDSGLPNDRFFAVRPEGSVSTLKIQRTERGDSAVYLCASSSTGDNSPLHFGNGTRLTVT.

The chain uses TRBV7-2 and TRBJ2-7; D is perhaps TRBD1 (6 bases). V was pared by 3 bases and J by 0 bases, with 9 bases between. Germline lookup yields CDR1 SGHTA and CDR2 FQGNSA. This CDR3 contains 14 residues. CDR3 DNA: TGTGCCAGCAGCTTGGACAGTTTCTCCTACGAGCAGTACTTC. It translates to CASSLDSFSYEQYF.

The CDR3 DNA is TGTGCCAGTAGTATAATAGCGGCTACTGAAGCTTTCTTT. As protein: CASSIIAATEAFF. The chain is built from TRBV19 and TRBJ1-1; the D is unclear. This CDR3 is 13 amino acids long. Germline CDR1 and CDR2: LNHDA and SQIVND (reference sequence). Trimming removed 2 bases at V and 5 bases at J, with 9 bases between.

V and J are TRBV3-1 (or the pseudogene TRBV3-2) and TRBJ2-1; TRBD2 matches 9 bases. V shed 2 bases and J 5 bases; nucleotides not matched to a gene: 7. The germline CDR1 and CDR2 sequences are LGHDT and YNNKEL (reference sequence). This CDR3 has 16 residues. The CDR3 DNA reads TGTGCCAGCAGCCAACTTAGCGGGAGTCCCCACAATGAGCAGTTCTTC. As protein: CASSQLSGSPHNEQFF.

The CDR3 protein is CASSELAGGTNEQFF. The CDR3 DNA is TGTGCCAGCAGTGAACTAGCGGGAGGGACAAATGAGCAGTTCTTC. The genes are TRBV28 and TRBJ2-1; 13 nucleotides line up with TRBD2. The CDR3 extends over 15 amino acids. Trimming at V came to 5 bases and at J to 7 bases, leaving 5 bases not matched to a gene. Germline lookup yields CDR1 MDHEN and CDR2 SYDVKM.

This clone was detected once. The V and J genes are TRBV5-5 and TRBJ2-1; TRBD2 matches at 7 bases. The length of the CDR3 is 17 residues. The V gene's germline CDR1 is SGHKS and CDR2 YYEKEE (reference sequence). J gave up 0 bases and V 4 bases, and 10 bases lay outside the gene matches. CDR3 in DNA: TGTGCCAGCAGCCAATCGCAACTAGCGAGCTCCTACAATGAGCAGTTCTTC. Its protein is CASSQSQLASSYNEQFF.

The V gene is TRBV27, the J gene TRBJ2-5; tentative D call: TRBD2 (6 bases). Trimming took 5 bases from V and 4 from J, leaving 20 bases between them. The CDR3 runs 16 residues. Germline loops: CDR1 MNHEY, CDR2 SMNVEV (reference sequence). The CDR3 spells CASSPEPGERGETQYF. CDR3 nucleotides: TGTGCCAGCAGTCCTGAGCCGGGAGAAAGGGGAGAGACCCAGTACTTC.

The chain joins TRBV6-5 to TRBJ2-1, with D tentatively TRBD2 (6 bases). Germline V gives CDR1 MNHEY, CDR2 SVGAGI. This CDR3 has 12 amino acids. The germline V and J ends were trimmed by 7 bases and 11 bases, with 15 bases remaining between them. The CDR3 DNA follows: TGTGCCAGCAATTCAGCGGGTGCTAAGCAGTTCTTC. It translates to CASNSAGAKQFF.

V is TRBV30 and J is TRBJ2-7; 10 bases are shared with TRBD2. Per germline, CDR1 GTSNPN and CDR2 SVGIG (reference sequence). The CDR3 is 14 residues long. Losses at the gene ends were 2 bases for V and 5 bases for J; bases not matched to a gene: 6. This CDR3 is CAWSRGTSDNEQYF. CDR3 in DNA: TGTGCCTGGAGTCGGGGGACTAGCGATAACGAGCAGTACTTC.

The CDR3, as DNA: TGTGCCAGCGGGTGGACAGCAGGTAGCAATCAGCCCCAGCATTTT. This encodes CASGWTAGSNQPQHF. The chain is built from TRBV28 and TRBJ1-5, with D possibly TRBD1 on 6 matching bases. Trimming left V 8 bases short and J 0 bases short, with 14 bases between. CDR1 is MDHEN, CDR2 SYDVKM, per germline. There are 15 residues in the CDR3.

The J gene is TRBJ2-7, the V gene TRBV10-3; 9 bases line up with TRBD1. The germline V gene encodes CDR1 ENHRY and CDR2 SYGVKD. This CDR3 region has 15 residues. V lost 2 bases, J lost 3 bases, and 5 bases stayed unmatched. The CDR3: CAISEPGQGNYEQYF. Here the CDR3 DNA reads TGTGCCATCAGTGAGCCGGGACAGGGTAACTACGAGCAGTACTTC.

The chain combines TRBV10-2 with TRBJ2-3; D uncertain. V lost 2 bases, J lost 8 bases, and 5 bases lay in between. The CDR3 has 11 residues. The germline V gene encodes CDR1 WSHSY and CDR2 SAAADI. The CDR3 DNA follows: TGCGCCAGCAGTGAGAGAGGTACGCAGTATTTT. Protein product: CASSERGTQYF.

V and J are TRBV6-5 and TRBJ2-1; D uncertain. From germline, CDR1 is MNHEY and CDR2 SVGAGI. The CDR3 is 13 residues long. Trimming took off 6 bases at V and 7 bases at J, with 13 bases between the two ends. The CDR3 DNA follows: TGTGCCAGCAGCCCAAACTCGAGGAATGAGCAGTTCTTC. It is translated as CASSPNSRNEQFF.

The chain links TRBV7-2 to TRBJ2-5; 8 bases are shared with TRBD1. This CDR3 contains 17 residues. Germline-derived CDR1 and CDR2 are SGHTA and FQGNSA. V was pared by 1 base and J by 5 bases, with 12 bases of the junction left unmatched. In nucleotides, the CDR3 is TGTGCCAGCAGCTTAGGGCGCAGGGGGCTGCTTGGGGAGACCCAGTACTTC. Its protein product is CASSLGRRGLLGETQYF.

The V and J genes are TRBV11-1 and TRBJ2-1; the match to TRBD2 covers 9 bases. This CDR3 is built from 15 residues. Germline CDR1 SGHAT, CDR2 FQDESV (reference sequence). V lost 3 bases, J lost 9 bases, and 9 bases stayed unmatched. CDR3 DNA: TGTGCCAGCAGCTTCTTAGCGGGAGTCCGGAGTGAGCAGTTCTTC. This translates into CASSFLAGVRSEQFF.

This clone was counted a single time. CDR3 residues: CASSPPAGALTGELFF. CDR3 sequence (DNA): TGTGCCAGCTCACCACCGGCGGGAGCGTTGACCGGGGAGCTGTTTTTT. The V gene is TRBV18, the J gene TRBJ2-2; 7 bases are a match to TRBD2. This CDR3 is 16 amino acids long. V lost 0 bases and J lost 5; bases outside the gene matches: 6. Germline CDR1 KGHSH, CDR2 LQKENI.

The chain uses TRBV5-4 and TRBJ2-1, with 9 bases matching TRBD1. The CDR3 is made up of 16 amino acids. The ends lost 5 bases at V and 7 bases at J; junction bases unmatched: 13. Germline V lookup: CDR1 SGHNT, CDR2 YYREEE (reference sequence). CDR3 nucleotides: TGTGCCAGCAGACTGAGCCGGGACAGGGTCAGGAATGAGCAGTTCTTC. This sequence encodes CASRLSRDRVRNEQFF. Full variable domain (remainder filled in from reference TRBV5-4 and TRBJ2-1): ETGVTQSPTHLIKTRGQQVTLRCSSQSGHNTVSWYQQALGQGPQFIFQYYREEENGRGNFPPRFSGLQFPNYSSELNVNALELDDSALYLCASRLSRDRVRNEQFFGPGTRLTVL.

The rearrangement uses TRBV2 and TRBJ1-2, with D possibly TRBD1 on 5 matching bases. The CDR3 runs to 15 residues. The germline gives CDR1 SNHLY, CDR2 FYNNEI. CDR3 sequence (DNA): TGTGCATACCTTACCATCCGGGGGACTAACTATGGCTACACCTTC. Its protein product is CAYLTIRGTNYGYTF.

The gene calls are TRBV7-2 and TRBJ2-7; 13 bases line up with TRBD2. The germline gives CDR1 SGHTA, CDR2 FQGNSA. CDR3 length equals 15 residues. Losses at the gene ends were 4 bases for V and 3 bases for J; bases not matched to a gene: 3. CDR3 coding DNA: TGTGCCAGCAGCTCCGGGACTAGCGGGGACTACGAGCAGTACTTC. This sequence encodes CASSSGTSGDYEQYF.

This chain connects TRBV10-2 to TRBJ1-1; 7 nucleotides align to TRBD1. CDR1 is WSHSY and CDR2 is SAAADI in the germline V gene. The CDR3 loop spans 17 amino acids. The J segment lost 1 base and the V segment lost 2 bases, leaving 10 bases of the junction unmatched. The CDR3 bases are TGCGCCAGCAGTGAGCCCCCCTACCGGACAGGGAACACTGAAGCTTTCTTT. This translates into CASSEPPYRTGNTEAFF.

The table lists this clone with a count of one. The chain employs TRBV3-1 (or the pseudogene TRBV3-2) and TRBJ1-2; D may be TRBD1 (5 bases). The CDR3 runs to 15 residues. Trimming removed 0 bases at V and 4 bases at J, with 12 bases between. The germline V gene encodes CDR1 LGHDT and CDR2 YNNKEL (reference sequence). The CDR3 DNA is TGTGCCAGCAGCCAAGATCTAGTAGGGGCCTATGGCTACACCTTC. This encodes CASSQDLVGAYGYTF.

V usage is TRBV6-1 and J usage is TRBJ2-7; 8 nucleotides agree with TRBD1. CDR3 size: 17 residues. CDR1 and CDR2 from the germline V gene are MNHNS and SASEGT. The junction had 9 bases not matched to a gene; V was cut back by 0 bases and J by 2 bases. The CDR3 DNA reads TGTGCCAGCAGTGAAGCGGAAACACTGACAGGGGCCTACGAGCAGTACTTC. Its translation is CASSEAETLTGAYEQYF.

The CDR3, as DNA: TGTGCCAGTAAGACAGGACCCTCTGGAAACACCATATATTTT. Its protein product is CASKTGPSGNTIYF. V gene TRBV19 combines with J gene TRBJ1-3, with D perhaps TRBD1 (6 bases). This CDR3 has 14 residues. Germline CDR1 LNHDA, CDR2 SQIVND (reference sequence). The germline V and J ends were trimmed by 7 bases and 0 bases, with 10 bases remaining between them.

This chain links TRBV13 with TRBJ2-1, with 13 bases that match TRBD2. V lost 5 bases to trimming and J lost 7 bases; unmatched junction nucleotides: 5. Germline assignment: CDR1 PRHDT and CDR2 FYEKMQ (reference sequence). The CDR3 sequence is 15 residues long. CDR3 DNA sequence: TGTGCCAGCAGCCCAAGGGGACTAGCGGGAAATGAGCAGTTCTTC. This translates into CASSPRGLAGNEQFF.

The CDR3 loop is CASSRKGLAGHNEQFF. CDR3 bases: TGTGCCAGCAGCCGCAAGGGACTAGCGGGACACAATGAGCAGTTCTTC. V usage is TRBV7-9 and J usage is TRBJ2-1; 13 bases align to TRBD2. With 5 bases clipped from V and 5 bases from J, the junction kept 6 bases outside the gene matches. Germline V gene data show CDR1 as SEHNR and CDR2 as FQNEAQ (reference sequence). The CDR3 contains 16 residues.